The clone carrying this TCR beta chain came up once. This sample is part of a study of T cell responses to AZD1222 COVID-19 vaccine. Libraries were prepared by immunoSEQ multiplex PCR; TCRdb keeps only in-frame clonotypes and omits some of them. In the table there are 100,000 to 150,000 clones, 85% to 90% of which are singletons. CDR1 is LGHDT, CDR2 YNNKEL, per germline (reference sequence). V shed 6 bases, J shed 2 bases, and the junction held 7 bases outside the gene matches. This CDR3 has 14 amino acids. The specimen was peripheral blood, collected on day 0 of AZD1222 vaccination. The origin of this receptor is an adult in good health. The chain links TRBV3-1 (or the pseudogene TRBV3-2) to TRBJ2-7, with 7 nucleotides matching TRBD2. CDR3 amino acids: CASSFSGFTYEQYF. In DNA, the CDR3 is TGTGCCAGCAGTTTTAGCGGGTTTACCTACGAGCAGTACTTC.